This TCR beta chain was captured in a study of PD-1 blockade in classical Hodgkin lymphoma. Sequencing was performed with immunoSEQ multiplex PCR; in TCRdb, only in-frame clones are kept and a portion is missing. The sample includes about 24,000 clones, roughly four fifths seen only once; the top ten take roughly 22%. The germline CDR1 and CDR2 sequences are SGHTA and FQGTGA. The V gene end was trimmed by 5 bases and the J gene end by 1 base; junction bases not matched to a gene: 2. CDR3 size: 15 residues. The time point was: cycle 4 day 1 (C4D1), after 6 weeks of nivolumab. Each of the patients experienced relapse following autologous stem cell transplantation, and their brentuximab vedotin exposure differed.

Sequencing was performed on peripheral blood mononuclear cells (PBMCs), taken before the fourth cycle of nivolumab. The V gene is TRBV7-3, the J gene TRBJ2-1; 10 positions agree with TRBD1. This TCR was recovered from a human donor with classical Hodgkin lymphoma. The CDR3 reads CASSPGQGSYNEQFF. CDR3 coding DNA: TGTGCCAGCAGCCCGGGACAGGGGTCCTACAATGAGCAGTTCTTC.